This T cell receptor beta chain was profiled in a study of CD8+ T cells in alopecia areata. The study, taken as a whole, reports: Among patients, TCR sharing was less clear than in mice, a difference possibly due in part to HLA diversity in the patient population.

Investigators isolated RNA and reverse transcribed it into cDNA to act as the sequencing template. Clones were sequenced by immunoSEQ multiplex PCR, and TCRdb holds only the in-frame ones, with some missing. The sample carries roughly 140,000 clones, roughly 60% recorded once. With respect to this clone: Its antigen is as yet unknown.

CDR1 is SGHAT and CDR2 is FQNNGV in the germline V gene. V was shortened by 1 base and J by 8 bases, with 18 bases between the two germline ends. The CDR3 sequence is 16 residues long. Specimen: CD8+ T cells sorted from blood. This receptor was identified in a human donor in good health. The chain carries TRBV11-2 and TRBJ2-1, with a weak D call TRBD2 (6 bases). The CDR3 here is CASSLGPSGLWDEQFF. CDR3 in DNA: TGTGCCAGCAGCTTAGGGCCCTCGGGACTTTGGGATGAGCAGTTCTTC.